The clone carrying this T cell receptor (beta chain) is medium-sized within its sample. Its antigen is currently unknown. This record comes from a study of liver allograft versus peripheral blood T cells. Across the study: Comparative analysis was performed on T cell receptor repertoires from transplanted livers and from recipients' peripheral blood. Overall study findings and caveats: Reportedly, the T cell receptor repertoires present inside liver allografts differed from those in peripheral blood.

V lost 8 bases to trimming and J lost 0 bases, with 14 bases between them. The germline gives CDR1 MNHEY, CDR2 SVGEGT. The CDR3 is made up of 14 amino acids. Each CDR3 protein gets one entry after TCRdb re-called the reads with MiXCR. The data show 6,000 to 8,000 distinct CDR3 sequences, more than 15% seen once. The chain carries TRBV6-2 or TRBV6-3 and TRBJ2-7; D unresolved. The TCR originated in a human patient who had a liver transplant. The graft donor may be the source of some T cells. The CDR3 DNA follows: TGTGCCAGCTGGGCAGGAGCTAACTCCTACGAGCAGTACTTC. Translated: CASWAGANSYEQYF.